This T cell receptor (beta chain) was sequenced for a study of somatic mutations in cytotoxic T cells in rheumatoid arthritis (TCRdb year 2017). Regarding the complete study: Peripheral blood (just under 31 ml EDTA) was collected from patients immediately after diagnosis and before any treatment began. Some T-cell populations stained with V beta antibodies were sorted by flow on a FACSAria II or Sony SH800 to nearly 100% purity, with sorted V beta1+ cells additionally subjected to TCRB sequencing. The study asked whether expanded CD8+ T-cell clones in newly diagnosed, untreated rheumatoid arthritis carry somatic mutations, and used TCRB deep sequencing to characterize clonality. A total of 65 to 70 rheumatoid arthritis patients and over 15 healthy controls underwent TCRB deep sequencing. Median age was essentially the same in the patient group and the control group.

The germline V gene (reference sequence) provides CDR1 SGHKS and CDR2 YYEKEE. V is clipped by 4 bases and J by 3 bases, and the sequence between their germline boundaries is 14 bases long. The CDR3, from cysteine to phenylalanine, totals 14 residues. Just the 42-base CDR3 DNA is kept, in frame starting at base 1. On an AutoMACS, CD4+ and CD8+ cells were isolated via positive magnetic bead selection, and their purity was verified by flow cytometry. Initial screening for clonal expansions relied on flow cytometry with a TCR V beta antibody panel, after which sorted CD8+ fractions underwent TCRB deep sequencing for characterization. Isolation of peripheral blood mononuclear cells was done through Ficoll-Paque PLUS density gradient separation. Using Nucleospin Tissue or Tissue XS kits, DNA was extracted from CD4-enriched, CD8-enriched or PBMC samples, with quantification by a Qubit 2.0 fluorometer. Broader findings and caveats from the paper: The antigen targets of the expanded CD8+ clones were unknown, and absence from virus-specific databases did not rule out viral specificity. Rheumatoid arthritis patients and age-matched healthy controls did not significantly differ in CD8+ T-cell clonality. The finding that TRBV07 was slightly underrepresented in patients was left unadjusted for multiple comparisons. An increase of CD8+ clonality with age was seen in patients (Spearman r ~ 0.47) but not in healthy controls. The largest CD8+ clone made up more than 20% of CD8+ cells in about an eighth of the 65 patients, and blood and synovial fluid shared several identical CD8+ TCRB sequences.

In the case of this clone: Its cognate antigen has yet to be identified. Base qualities are not recorded, but no much larger clone differs from it by a single base.

Sequencing of TCRB CDR3 was done on genomic DNA with the immunoSEQ assay. The published analysis was carried out like this. Only a few patient CD8+ clones larger than 1% matched published virus-specific TCRB sequences when compared against them. Nothing other than productive TCRB rearrangements was included in the analyses. Clonality was expressed as a Shannon entropy-based productive clonality index, with each clone defined by a unique TCRB CDR3 sequence. Repertoire overlap for a pair of samples was computed from each clone's template counts relative to total templates per sample. V-gene usage from TCRB sequencing and V-gene usage measured by flow cytometry were correlated (Spearman r of 0.6 to 0.7). TCRdb carries this immuneACCESS record with in-frame sequences only. Its versions omit some clonotypes, under half of them owing to an unresolved V gene in the studies checked, with the rest unexplained. The DNA gave D and trimming, while V, J and clone size come from that table. The sample table records 15,000 to 20,000 clones; around 80% of these occur just once. The top ten hold approximately 15% of the sample.

The rearranged chain carries TRBV5-5 and TRBJ2-7, with TRBD2 tentatively as D gene (6 bases match). What was sequenced was CD8+ T cells sorted from blood. This TCR was recovered from a woman in her forties or fifties with rheumatoid arthritis. The nucleotide sequence reads as follows: TGTGCCAGCAGCATCGTAGGAGGGTACTACGAGCAGTACTTC. This gives the protein CASSIVGGYYEQYF.